The 12 T cell receptor beta chains listed next were all sequenced from one sample in a study of CD8 T cells in ankylosing spondylitis (dated by TCRdb to the late 2010s). Which antigens these TCRs recognize remains unknown. What the authors observed across the whole study: Blood from ankylosing spondylitis patients appeared to be characterized by a TCR beta motif composed of under ten highly homologous amino acid variants.

Library generation was performed with 5' RACE. The instrument was an Illumina HiSeq 2500. TCRdb applied fastp at Q25 and MiXCR to the public reads, then kept only in-frame beta chains. All rows with the same CDR3 protein become a single entry with the most common DNA and genes. In this sample the table shows about 540,000 distinct CDR3 sequences, about 13% of which occur a single time. The ten largest clonotypes hold over 6.5% of the sample. Sequenced: blood, either unsorted or a sorted T cell fraction (not recorded which). These receptors originate from a male donor with ankylosing spondylitis.

In this sample, this clonotype turned up many times. The CDR3 is CASSFDRGGNTIYF. In nucleotides, the CDR3 is TGTGCCAGCAGCTTCGACAGAGGAGGAAACACCATATATTTT. The chain has TRBV12-3 or TRBV12-4 and TRBJ1-3; D possibly corresponds to TRBD1 (5 bases). Trimming took 6 bases from V and 4 from J, leaving 13 bases between them. The CDR3 loop spans 14 amino acids.

Here the CDR3 reads CASSRQGGYAFF. The CDR3 coding sequence is TGTGCCAGCAGCCGACAGGGGGGATATGCTTTCTTT. The rearrangement joins TRBV3-1 to TRBJ1-1; TRBD1 matches at 9 bases. The V segment lost 4 bases and the J segment 11 bases; nucleotides outside the gene matches: 5. This CDR3 spans 12 amino acids. Germline V CDR1 and CDR2: LGHDT, YNNKEL (reference sequence).

The table lists this clonotype with many counts. CDR3 region: CATSALDSYNEQFF. CDR3 nucleotide sequence: TGTGCCACCAGTGCCTTGGACAGCTACAATGAGCAGTTCTTC. The gene calls are TRBV24-1 and TRBJ2-1; TRBD1 might be the D (6 bases). The CDR3 length is 14 residues. Trimming took off 5 bases at V and 3 bases at J, with 10 bases between the two ends. The germline V gene has CDR1 KGHDR and CDR2 SFDVKD.

The V and J genes are TRBV5-5 and TRBJ2-3; 9 bases line up with TRBD2. The CDR3 covers 16 residues. Looked up from germline, CDR1 is SGHKS and CDR2 is YYEKEE (reference sequence). Trimming took 5 bases from V and 5 from J; bases not matched to a gene: 12. For the CDR3, the DNA is TGTGCCAGCAGAAATAGCGGGAGCCTCATTGGAGATACGCAGTATTTT. As protein: CASRNSGSLIGDTQYF.

The CDR3 DNA follows: TGTGCCGCACACTCTAGCGGGAGGGGTGAGACCCAGTACTTC. Translated: CAAHSSGRGETQYF. The chain recombines TRBV28 with TRBJ2-5; 12 bases fit TRBD2. Germline assignment: CDR1 MDHEN and CDR2 SYDVKM. J gave up 5 bases and V 11 bases, and 9 bases lay outside the gene matches. CDR3 length: 14 residues.

Ten or more counts support this clonotype. The rearrangement uses TRBV5-6 and TRBJ2-1; 8 bases match TRBD1. This CDR3 region has 15 residues. V was clipped by 3 bases and J by 2 bases; unmatched bases: 4. Germline loops: CDR1 SGHDT, CDR2 YYEEEE. The CDR3 region is CASSWGTGTYNEQFF. The CDR3 bases are TGTGCCAGCAGCTGGGGGACAGGAACCTACAATGAGCAGTTCTTC.

The chain employs TRBV5-4 and TRBJ1-1, with a possible D match to TRBD1 (6 bases). Germline-derived CDR1 and CDR2 are SGHNT and YYREEE (reference sequence). This CDR3 region has 15 residues. The ends were cut back, 0 bases at V and 1 base at J, with 10 bases in the middle. In nucleotides, the CDR3 is TGTGCCAGCAGCTTGGTGGGCAGGGGGAACACTGAAGCTTTCTTT. It translates to CASSLVGRGNTEAFF. The full variable domain, with the rest looked up from reference TRBV5-4 and TRBJ1-1, is ETGVTQSPTHLIKTRGQQVTLRCSSQSGHNTVSWYQQALGQGPQFIFQYYREEENGRGNFPPRFSGLQFPNYSSELNVNALELDDSALYLCASSLVGRGNTEAFFGQGTRLTVV.

The chain carries TRBV5-6 and TRBJ1-5; 9 positions agree with TRBD1. The CDR3 length is 15 residues. Germline-derived CDR1 and CDR2 are SGHDT and YYEEEE. V shed 4 bases and J 2 bases; nucleotides not matched to a gene: 4. The CDR3 loop is CASSRGTGRNQPQHF. The DNA for the CDR3 is TGTGCCAGCAGCCGAGGGACAGGGCGCAATCAGCCCCAGCATTTT.

The V and J genes are TRBV5-1 and TRBJ2-7, with 13 bases identical to TRBD2. Unmatched junction bases numbered 9, after V lost 0 bases and J lost 6 bases. There are 17 residues in the CDR3. CDR1 and CDR2 (germline): SGHRS, YFSETQ. Written as DNA, the CDR3 is TGCGCCAGCAGCTTGGCCCGGACTAGCGGGAGTCGTCGCGAGCAGTACTTC. Its translation: CASSLARTSGSRREQYF.

This chain links TRBV19 with TRBJ2-1; a possible D gene is TRBD2 (6 bases). From germline, CDR1 is LNHDA and CDR2 SQIVND (reference sequence). This CDR3 contains 11 residues. V was clipped by 3 bases and J by 15 bases, with 12 bases between them. This CDR3 reads CASSISGVRFF. The CDR3 DNA sequence: TGTGCCAGTAGTATTTCGGGAGTGAGGTTCTTC.

The chain couples TRBV12-3 or TRBV12-4 to TRBJ2-7, with D perhaps matching TRBD1 (6 bases). Trimming left V 6 bases short and J 7 bases short, with 19 bases between. This CDR3 contains 14 residues. The chain's CDR3 is CASRRQEFPKEQYF. The CDR3 region has the DNA TGTGCCAGCAGACGACAGGAATTTCCTAAGGAGCAGTACTTC.

The chain carries TRBV24-1 and TRBJ2-5; D call uncertain. The CDR3 is made up of 12 amino acids. Germline V lookup: CDR1 KGHDR, CDR2 SFDVKD. V lost 5 bases, J lost 5 bases, and 8 bases lay in between. In DNA, the CDR3 is TGTGCCACCAGTGCGGTTGGGGAGACCCAGTACTTC. Amino acids: CATSAVGETQYF.